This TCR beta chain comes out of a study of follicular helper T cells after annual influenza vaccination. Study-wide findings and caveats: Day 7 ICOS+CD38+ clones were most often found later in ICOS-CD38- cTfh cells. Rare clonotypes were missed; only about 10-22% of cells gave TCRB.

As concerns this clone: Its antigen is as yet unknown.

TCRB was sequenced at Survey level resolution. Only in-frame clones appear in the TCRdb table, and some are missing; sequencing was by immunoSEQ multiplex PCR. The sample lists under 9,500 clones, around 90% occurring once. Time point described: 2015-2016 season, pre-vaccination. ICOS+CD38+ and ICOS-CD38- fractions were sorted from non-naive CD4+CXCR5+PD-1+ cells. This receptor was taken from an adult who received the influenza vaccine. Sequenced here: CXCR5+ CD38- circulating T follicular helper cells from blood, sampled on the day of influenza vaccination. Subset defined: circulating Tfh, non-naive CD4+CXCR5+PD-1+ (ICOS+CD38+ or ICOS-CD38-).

The CDR3 here is CASSTFLAGGGNTDTQYF. In DNA form, the CDR3 reads TGCGCCAGCAGCACATTTCTAGCGGGGGGGGGAAACACAGATACGCAGTATTTT. This sequence joins TRBV4-3 and TRBJ2-3, with 12 bases aligning to TRBD2. The CDR3 is 18 amino acids. Germline values: CDR1 LGHNA, CDR2 YSLEER. V trimming: 5 bases; J trimming: 2 bases; junction bases outside the gene matches: 11.